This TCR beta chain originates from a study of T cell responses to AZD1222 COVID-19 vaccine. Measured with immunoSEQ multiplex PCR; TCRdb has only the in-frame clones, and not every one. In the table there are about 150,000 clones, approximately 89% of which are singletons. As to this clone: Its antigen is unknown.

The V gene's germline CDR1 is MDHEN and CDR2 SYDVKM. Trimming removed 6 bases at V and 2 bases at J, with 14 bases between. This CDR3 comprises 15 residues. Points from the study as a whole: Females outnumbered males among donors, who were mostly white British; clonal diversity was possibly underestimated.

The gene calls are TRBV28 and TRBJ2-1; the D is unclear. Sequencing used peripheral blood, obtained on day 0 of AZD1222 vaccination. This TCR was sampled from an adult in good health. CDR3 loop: CASSTVESPYNEQFF. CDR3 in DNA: TGTGCCAGCAGCACGGTGGAGTCCCCCTACAATGAGCAGTTCTTC. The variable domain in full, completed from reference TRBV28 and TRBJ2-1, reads DVKVTQSSRYLVKRTGEKVFLECVQDMDHENMFWYRQDPGLGLRLIYFSYDVKMKEKGDIPEGYSVSREKKERFSLILESASTNQTSMYLCASSTVESPYNEQFFGPGTRLTVL.